This T cell receptor beta chain was captured in a study of cytomegalovirus exposure and HLA in healthy donors. The wider study: According to later analysis, the same platform produced the 110 or so validation and around 730 first-cohort repertoires. General study findings and limits: The study designated some 180 TCR beta chains cytomegalovirus-associated. For cytomegalovirus status, the classifier reportedly gave diagnoses with high specificity and sensitivity.

The table came from immunoSEQ multiplex PCR; TCRdb's copy has only in-frame clones and leaves some out. In the table there are 240,000 or so clones, 75% to 90% of which are singletons. To note about this clone: Its antigen remains unknown.

Donors were drawn from the approximately 110-subject validation cohort, separate from the approximately 640-subject first cohort. The CDR3 is 14 residues long. The V gene's germline CDR1 is SGHTA and CDR2 FQGTGA. V lost 2 bases and J 2 bases, leaving 7 bases between the germline ends. The chain employs TRBV7-3 and TRBJ1-5; D uncertain. Specimen: PBMCs. This sequence originates from a young woman in good health and CMV-seropositive. This chain's CDR3 is CASSLSAGNQPQHF. DNA for the CDR3: TGTGCCAGCAGCTTATCGGCGGGCAATCAGCCCCAGCATTTT.